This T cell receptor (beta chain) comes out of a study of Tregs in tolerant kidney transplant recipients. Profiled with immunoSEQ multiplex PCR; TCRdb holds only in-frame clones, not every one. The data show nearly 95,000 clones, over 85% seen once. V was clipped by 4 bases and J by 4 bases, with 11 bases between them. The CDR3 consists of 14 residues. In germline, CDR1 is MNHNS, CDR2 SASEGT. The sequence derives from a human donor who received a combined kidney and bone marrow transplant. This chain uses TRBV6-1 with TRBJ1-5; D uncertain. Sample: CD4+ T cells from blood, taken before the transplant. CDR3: CASSALGRNQPQHF. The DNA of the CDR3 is TGTGCCAGCAGTGCCCTGGGGAGAAATCAGCCCCAGCATTTT.